The T cell receptor (beta chain) under discussion was sequenced for a study of beta chain features in type 1 diabetes. Study observations and caveats: People with Type 1 diabetes carried modestly yet significantly shorter TCRB CDR3s in all four CD4+ subsets.

The whole isolated RNA underwent reverse transcription, so sequencing captured expressed TCRB transcripts. Using immunoSEQ multiplex PCR, the repertoire was profiled, and TCRdb retains in-frame clones only, with some absent. The sample yields more than 250,000 clones, 15% seen once. The CDR3 is 11 residues long. V was clipped by 6 bases and J by 9 bases, with 12 bases between them. Germline values: CDR1 PRHDT, CDR2 FYEKMQ (reference sequence). This clone appeared a few times. Its antigen is unidentified. The source is a man younger than 30 with type 1 diabetes. Specimen: naive CD4+ T cells from blood. V gene TRBV13 combines with J gene TRBJ2-7; D is unclear. The CDR3 DNA reads TGTGCCAGCAGTCGTCTTGTGCGGCAGTACTTC. Its translation: CASSRLVRQYF.